One and the same sample provided the 9 T cell receptor beta chains below, sequenced in a study of cytomegalovirus exposure and HLA in healthy donors. The PCR made use of 60 Vbeta and 13 Jbeta primers. Sequenced by immunoSEQ multiplex PCR; TCRdb stores in-frame clones only, minus some. The listing records about 200,000 clones. The specimen sequenced was PBMCs. Every receptor here comes from a boy aged 10-17 years in good health and CMV-seronegative.

The chain combines TRBV14 with TRBJ1-1, with D perhaps matching TRBD1 (6 bases). From germline, CDR1 is SGHDN and CDR2 FVKESK. This CDR3 has 13 residues. Trimming removed 5 bases from V and 3 bases from J, with 10 bases in between. CDR3 in DNA: TGTGCCAGCAGCTTACAGGGTTACACTGAAGCTTTCTTT. This gives the protein CASSLQGYTEAFF.

The chain couples TRBV15 to TRBJ1-2; D is perhaps TRBD1 (5 bases). The CDR3 has 18 residues. V was trimmed by 3 bases and J by 3 bases, leaving 23 bases between them. Looked up from germline, CDR1 is LNHNV and CDR2 is YYDKDF (reference sequence). Here the CDR3 DNA reads TGTGCCACCAGCAGGCACAGGAAAGGGTCTCCCCTCTACTATGGCTACACCTTC. As protein: CATSRHRKGSPLYYGYTF.

The chain joins TRBV5-1 to TRBJ1-2; TRBD1 might be the D (6 bases). V was pared by 4 bases and J by 6 bases, with 19 bases between. The CDR3 runs to 15 residues. Germline values: CDR1 SGHRS, CDR2 YFSETQ. The chain's CDR3 is CASSIQGSLGNGYTF. Here the CDR3 DNA reads TGCGCCAGCAGCATACAGGGTTCCCTCGGAAATGGCTACACCTTC.

V and J are TRBV7-9 and TRBJ1-3; 8 nucleotides line up with TRBD1. Germline trimming cut 3 bases from V and 0 bases from J; bases unmatched to any gene: 4. The CDR3 spans 16 residues. Germline V CDR1 and CDR2: SEHNR, FQNEAQ (reference sequence). In nucleotides, the CDR3 is TGTGCCAGCAGCTTGGACAGGGAATACTCTGGAAACACCATATATTTT. Translating it yields CASSLDREYSGNTIYF.

This sequence joins TRBV10-1 and TRBJ2-5; 9 nucleotides match TRBD2. From germline, CDR1 is WNHNN and CDR2 SYGVQD (reference sequence). The junction had 15 bases not matched to a gene; V was cut back by 5 bases and J by 5 bases. This CDR3 has 17 amino acids. The CDR3 DNA sequence: TGCGCCAGCAGTCCCAACCAGCGGGGGGAAGCAGGGGAGACCCAGTACTTC. Translation gives CASSPNQRGEAGETQYF.

This chain links TRBV6-1 with TRBJ2-7; D might be TRBD1 (6 bases). CDR3 length: 14 residues. Trimming shortened V by 4 bases and J by 5 bases, and 15 bases separated the two germline ends. Germline CDR1 is MNHNS and CDR2 is SASEGT. The CDR3 protein is CASSGPGEGNEQYF. The CDR3 DNA reads TGTGCCAGCAGTGGGCCAGGGGAAGGGAACGAGCAGTACTTC.

The chain is built from TRBV6-5 and TRBJ2-7; 9 bases match TRBD1. The ends lost 5 bases at V and 2 bases at J; junction bases unmatched: 7. Germline values: CDR1 MNHEY, CDR2 SVGAGI. This CDR3 is 15 amino acids long. This chain's CDR3 is CASSPGTGYTYEQYF. In DNA, the CDR3 is TGTGCCAGCAGTCCCGGGACAGGGTATACCTACGAGCAGTACTTC.

V and J are TRBV7-9 and TRBJ2-7; 8 bases match TRBD1. Germline lookup yields CDR1 SEHNR and CDR2 FQNEAQ (reference sequence). The CDR3 runs to 19 residues. V lost 5 bases to trimming and J lost 2 bases; unmatched junction nucleotides: 20. Written as DNA, the CDR3 is TGTGCCAGCAGCCCTACAGGGACAGGAGCTACATCGTTTACCTACGAGCAGTACTTC. It encodes CASSPTGTGATSFTYEQYF.

The J gene is TRBJ2-3, the V gene TRBV18; D is perhaps TRBD2 (5 bases). CDR1 KGHSH and CDR2 LQKENI come from the germline V gene. The CDR3 spans 11 residues. V was cut by 4 bases and J by 14 bases, with 13 bases left in between. The DNA for the CDR3 is TGTGCCAGCTCACTGGACTCTGCAACGTATTTT. Protein: CASSLDSATYF.